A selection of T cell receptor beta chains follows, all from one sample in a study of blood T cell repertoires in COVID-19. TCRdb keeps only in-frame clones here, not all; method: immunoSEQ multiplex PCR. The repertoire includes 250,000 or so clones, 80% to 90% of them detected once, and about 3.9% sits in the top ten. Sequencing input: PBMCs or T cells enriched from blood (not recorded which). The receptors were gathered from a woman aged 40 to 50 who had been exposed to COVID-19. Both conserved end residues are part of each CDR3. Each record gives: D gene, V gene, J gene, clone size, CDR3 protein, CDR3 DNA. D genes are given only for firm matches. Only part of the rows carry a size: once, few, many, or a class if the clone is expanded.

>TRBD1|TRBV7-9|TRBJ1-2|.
CASIPTGGGSYGYTF
TGTGCCAGCATACCGACAGGGGGGGGGAGCTATGGCTACACCTTC
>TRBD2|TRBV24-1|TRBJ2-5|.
CATSRRGGETQYF
TGTGCCACCAGTCGGCGGGGGGGAGAGACCCAGTACTTC
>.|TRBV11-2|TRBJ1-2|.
CASSLLAVRLEGPISF
TGTGCCAGCAGCTTACTGGCGGTTAGGCTGGAGGGACCGATCAGCTTC
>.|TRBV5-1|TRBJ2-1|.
CASSTDLEGPNEQFF
TGCGCCAGCAGCACCGACCTTGAGGGCCCCAATGAGCAGTTCTTC
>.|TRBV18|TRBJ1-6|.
CASSPPVGQSNSPLHF
TGTGCCAGCTCACCACCGGTAGGACAGTCAAATTCACCCCTCCACTTT
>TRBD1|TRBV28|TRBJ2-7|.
CASSPPGQGSYEQYF
TGTGCCAGCAGCCCGCCGGGACAGGGCTCCTACGAGCAGTACTTC
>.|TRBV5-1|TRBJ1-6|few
CASSGGQTYSPLHF
TGCGCCAGCAGCGGCGGACAGACGTATTCACCCCTCCACTTT
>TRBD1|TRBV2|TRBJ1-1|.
CASSVQGIMNTEAFF
TGTGCCAGCAGTGTACAGGGGATCATGAACACTGAAGCTTTCTTT
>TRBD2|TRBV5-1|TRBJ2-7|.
CASSLEASGGRQYF
TGCGCCAGCAGCTTGGAGGCTAGCGGGGGCAGACAGTACTTC
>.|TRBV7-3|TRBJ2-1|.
CASSPQIYNEQFF
TGTGCCAGCAGCCCACAGATATACAATGAGCAGTTCTTC
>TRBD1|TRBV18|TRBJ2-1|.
CASSSGQGGFF
TGTGCCAGCTCAAGCGGACAGGGTGGGTTCTTC
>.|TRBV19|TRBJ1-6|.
CASSIGTGFNSPLHF
TGTGCCAGTAGTATTGGAACAGGGTTTAATTCACCCCTCCACTTT
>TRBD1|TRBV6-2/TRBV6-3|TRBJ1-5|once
CASSPRTGQTPQHF
TGTGCCAGCAGCCCCCGGACAGGGCAGACGCCCCAGCATTTT
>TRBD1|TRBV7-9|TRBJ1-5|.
CASSPGGPDQPQHF
TGTGCCAGCAGCCCAGGGGGTCCCGATCAGCCCCAGCATTTT
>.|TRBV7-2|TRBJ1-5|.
CASSLKSDGSNQPQHF
TGTGCCAGCAGCCTAAAAAGCGACGGCAGCAATCAGCCCCAGCATTTT
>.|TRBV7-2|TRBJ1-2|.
CASSSPGRGGYTF
TGTGCCAGCAGCTCGCCGGGGCGGGGTGGCTACACCTTC
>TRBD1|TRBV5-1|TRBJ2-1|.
CASSLWGQGNLLGEQFF
TGCGCCAGCAGCTTGTGGGGACAGGGGAATCTGTTAGGGGAGCAGTTCTTC
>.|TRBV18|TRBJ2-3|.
CASSSGTGGTDTQYF
TGTGCCAGCTCATCAGGGACGGGAGGCACAGATACGCAGTATTTT
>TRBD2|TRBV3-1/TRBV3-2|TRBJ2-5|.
CASSPYAGAQYF
TGTGCCAGCAGCCCGTACGCGGGGGCCCAGTACTTC
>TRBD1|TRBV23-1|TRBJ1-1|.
CASSQSGTGENTEAFF
TGCGCCAGCAGTCAATCTGGGACAGGGGAGAACACTGAAGCTTTCTTT
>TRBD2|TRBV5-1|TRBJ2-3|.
CASSTDGGDTQYF
TGCGCCAGCAGCACGGACGGGGGGGATACGCAGTATTTT
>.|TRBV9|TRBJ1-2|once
CASSQRGGVDGYTF
TGTGCCAGCAGCCAAAGGGGGGGAGTGGACGGCTACACCTTC
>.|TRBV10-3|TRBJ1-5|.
CAMGGDLDQPQHF
TGTGCCATGGGCGGGGACCTTGATCAGCCCCAGCATTTT
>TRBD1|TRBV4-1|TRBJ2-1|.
CPSSRPDRAPYNEQFF
TGCCCCAGCAGCCGACCCGACAGGGCCCCCTACAATGAGCAGTTCTTC
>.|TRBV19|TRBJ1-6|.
CASSIVPTTASRNSPLHF
TGTGCCAGTAGTATAGTCCCTACGACAGCCTCTCGGAATTCACCCCTCCACTTT
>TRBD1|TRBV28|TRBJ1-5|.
CASRQGAKSPQHF
TGTGCCAGCAGACAGGGGGCTAAGTCCCCCCAGCATTTT
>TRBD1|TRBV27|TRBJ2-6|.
CASSLAGQGATGANVLTF
TGTGCCAGCAGTTTAGCGGGACAGGGGGCTACTGGGGCCAACGTCCTGACTTTC
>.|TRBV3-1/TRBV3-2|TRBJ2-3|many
CASSQALLVGDTQYF
TGTGCCAGCAGCCAAGCCCTTCTAGTTGGAGATACGCAGTATTTT
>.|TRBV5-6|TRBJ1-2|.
CASSLQRYSYGYTF
TGTGCCAGCAGCTTGCAGCGGTACAGCTATGGCTACACCTTC
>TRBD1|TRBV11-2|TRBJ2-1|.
CASAGIGTGQFF
TGTGCCAGCGCCGGCATAGGGACAGGGCAGTTCTTC
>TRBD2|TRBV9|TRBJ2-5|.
CASSVSGGSPGWETQYF
TGTGCCAGCAGCGTATCGGGGGGTAGCCCGGGTTGGGAGACCCAGTACTTC
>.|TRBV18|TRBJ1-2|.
CASSSAPGHPTNYGYTF
TGTGCCAGCTCATCAGCGCCGGGACATCCTACTAACTATGGCTACACCTTC
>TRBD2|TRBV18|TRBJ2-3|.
CASSPPRGVTDTQYF
TGTGCCAGCTCCCCCCCCCGGGGGGTTACAGATACGCAGTATTTT
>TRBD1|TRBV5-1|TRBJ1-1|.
CASSFEGDSYEAFF
TGCGCCAGCAGTTTCGAGGGGGACAGCTATGAAGCTTTCTTT
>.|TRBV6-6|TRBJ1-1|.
CASSYGGSDTEAFF
TGTGCCAGCAGTTACGGGGGCAGTGACACTGAAGCTTTCTTT
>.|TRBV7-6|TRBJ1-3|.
CASSAGWGNTIYF
TGTGCCAGCAGCGCGGGATGGGGAAACACCATATATTTT
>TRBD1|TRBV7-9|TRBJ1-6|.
CASSVTGGARSPLHF
TGTGCCAGCAGCGTGACAGGGGGAGCTAGGTCACCCCTCCACTTT
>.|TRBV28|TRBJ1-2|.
CASSFGYYTF
TGTGCCAGCAGTTTCGGGTACTACACCTTC
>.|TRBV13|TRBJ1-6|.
CASSPGGEGSPLHF
TGTGCCAGCAGCCCCGGGGGGGAGGGGTCACCCCTCCACTTT
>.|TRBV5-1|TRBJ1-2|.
CASSLEGRDYGYTF
TGCGCCAGCAGCTTGGAAGGCAGGGATTATGGCTACACCTTC
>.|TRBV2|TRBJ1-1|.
CASSDRWGGVTEAFF
TGTGCCAGCAGTGATCGGTGGGGCGGGGTCACTGAAGCTTTCTTT
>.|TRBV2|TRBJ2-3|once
CASSDFPGADTQYF
TGTGCCAGCAGTGATTTCCCGGGGGCAGATACGCAGTATTTT